The 2 T cell receptor beta chains listed next were all sequenced from one sample in a study of T cell repertoires in cytomegalovirus infection. Via MiXCR, TCRdb re-called the reads, giving one row per CDR3 protein. The repertoire consists of around 530,000 distinct CDR3 sequences, with around 27% occurring once and the leading ten covering less than 15%. The sequenced material came from PBMCs. Every receptor here comes from a human donor in good health (CMV status not recorded). Some clones in this sample may be carry-over from other donors' samples.

V is TRBV30 and J is TRBJ2-5, with D perhaps given as TRBD1 or TRBD2 (6 bases each). Germline V gene lookup returns CDR1 GTSNPN and CDR2 SVGIG (reference sequence). This CDR3 region has 15 residues. Trimming took 0 bases from V and 5 from J, leaving 16 bases between them. Written as DNA, the CDR3 is TGTGCCTGGAGTGTATTGGGGGGCGGACGGGAGACCCAGTACTTC. Encoded protein: CAWSVLGGGRETQYF.

The chain recombines TRBV27 with TRBJ1-1; D not certain. Per the germline V gene, CDR1 is MNHEY and CDR2 is SMNVEV (reference sequence). V shed 6 bases and J shed 4 bases, with 12 bases lying between them. The CDR3 covers 13 residues. The CDR3 region has the DNA TGTGCCAGCAGCTCTCGGGTGGGCACTGAAGCTTTCTTT. Translating gives CASSSRVGTEAFF.